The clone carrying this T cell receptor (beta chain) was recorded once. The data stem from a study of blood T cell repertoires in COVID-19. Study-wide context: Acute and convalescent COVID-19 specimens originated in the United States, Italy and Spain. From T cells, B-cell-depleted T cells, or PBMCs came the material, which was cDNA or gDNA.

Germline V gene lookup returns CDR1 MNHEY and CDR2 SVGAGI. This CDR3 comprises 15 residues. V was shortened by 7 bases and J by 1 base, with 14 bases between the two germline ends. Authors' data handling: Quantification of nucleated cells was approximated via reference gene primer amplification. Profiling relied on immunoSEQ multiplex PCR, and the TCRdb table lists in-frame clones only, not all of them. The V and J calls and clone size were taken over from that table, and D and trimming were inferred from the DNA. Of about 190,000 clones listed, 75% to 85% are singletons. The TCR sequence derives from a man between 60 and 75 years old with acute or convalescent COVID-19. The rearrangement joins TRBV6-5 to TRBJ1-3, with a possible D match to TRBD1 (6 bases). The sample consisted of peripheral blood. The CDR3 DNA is TGTGCCAGCATGGGGGTTAGGGGGTCTGGAAACACCATATATTTT. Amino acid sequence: CASMGVRGSGNTIYF.